The next 9 T cell receptor beta chains were all read from a single sample in a study of memory CD4+ T cells and cytomegalovirus serostatus. The sort gate was single viable CD3+CD4+CD8-CD45RO+ cells for memory CD4+ T cells. The repertoire was sequenced with immunoSEQ multiplex PCR; TCRdb's copy has only in-frame clones and lacks some. This table holds about 58,000 clones, 82% found once. The sample comprised memory CD4+ T cells from blood. These receptors were collected from an adult in good health and CMV-seronegative. Some clones in this sample may be carry-over from other donors' samples.

The chain joins TRBV18 to TRBJ2-1; 8 bases fit TRBD1. Per germline, CDR1 KGHSH and CDR2 LQKENI. J was trimmed by 6 bases and V by 3 bases; bases with no gene match: 7. The CDR3 totals 15 residues. The CDR3: CASSPGQGMSNEQFF. CDR3 coding DNA: TGTGCCAGCTCACCCGGACAGGGCATGAGCAATGAGCAGTTCTTC.

The chain has TRBV7-8 and TRBJ2-1; TRBD2 matches at 13 bases. The CDR3 loop spans 15 amino acids. V shed 7 bases and J 8 bases; nucleotides not matched to a gene: 8. Germline values: CDR1 SGHVS, CDR2 FQNEAQ. The CDR3 loop is CASKQGLAGVYEQFF. In DNA, the CDR3 is TGTGCCAGCAAACAAGGACTAGCGGGAGTCTATGAGCAGTTCTTC. The entire variable domain, with the rest obtained from reference TRBV7-8 and TRBJ2-1, is as follows: GAGVSQSPRYKVAKRGQDVALRCDPISGHVSLFWYQQALGQGPEFLTYFQNEAQLDKSGLPSDRFFAERPEGSVSTLKIQRTQQEDSAVYLCASKQGLAGVYEQFFGPGTRLTVL.

The chain employs TRBV7-2 and TRBJ1-2; D remains ambiguous. The length of the CDR3 is 15 residues. V was trimmed by 6 bases and J by 5 bases, leaving 19 bases between them. Germline V gene lookup returns CDR1 SGHTA and CDR2 FQGNSA. The CDR3 bases are TGTGCCAGCAGTCCTTCCTCGGTCAGAAATTATGGCTACACCTTC. It encodes CASSPSSVRNYGYTF.

This clone occurred once. The chain has TRBV6-1 and TRBJ2-7; 7 positions agree with TRBD1. Germline values: CDR1 MNHNS, CDR2 SASEGT. The CDR3 covers 14 residues. The trim removed 1 base at V and 6 bases at J, leaving 6 bases unmatched. CDR3 nucleotides: TGTGCCAGCAGTGAAGATCGGGACAGCCGCGAGCAGTACTTC. Residues: CASSEDRDSREQYF.

This chain joins TRBV7-6 and TRBJ2-7; weak D call: TRBD2 (5 bases). The germline V and J ends were trimmed by 5 bases and 3 bases, with 11 bases remaining between them. In germline, CDR1 is SGHVS, CDR2 FNYEAQ. This CDR3 contains 13 residues. The CDR3 loop reads CASSPRGSYEQYF. DNA for the CDR3: TGTGCCAGCAGCCCCCGGGGTAGCTACGAGCAGTACTTC.

The chain links TRBV30 to TRBJ2-2, with a tentative D call TRBD2 (6 bases). Per the germline V gene, CDR1 is GTSNPN and CDR2 is SVGIG (reference sequence). Trimming took off 4 bases at V and 3 bases at J, with 12 bases between the two ends. The CDR3 runs to 14 residues. CDR3 nucleotide sequence: TGTGCCTGGACTCGAGGGACTCACACCGGGGAGCTGTTTTTT. Protein product: CAWTRGTHTGELFF.

V usage is TRBV5-8 and J usage is TRBJ1-2; TRBD1 might be the D (5 bases). The CDR3 is 16 amino acids. Per the germline V gene, CDR1 is SGHTS and CDR2 is YDEGEE. V was cut by 2 bases and J by 3 bases, with 17 bases left in between. The CDR3 protein is CASSFHSQGLHYGYTF. The CDR3, as DNA: TGTGCCAGCAGCTTTCACTCGCAGGGTTTACACTATGGCTACACCTTC.

The V gene is TRBV6-1, the J gene TRBJ1-2; possibly TRBD1 for D (5 bases). Germline V CDR1 and CDR2: MNHNS, SASEGT. V lost 0 bases, J lost 8 bases, and 13 bases lay in between. CDR3 length equals 14 residues. The CDR3 DNA reads as TGTGCCAGCAGTGAAGCTAACGGGGCAAGAGGCTACACCTTC. Its translation: CASSEANGARGYTF.

There are a few counts of this clone. V gene TRBV7-3 combines with J gene TRBJ1-5; D possibly corresponds to TRBD1 (6 bases). Germline V gives CDR1 SGHTA, CDR2 FQGTGA. This CDR3 is built from 13 residues. Trimming took 5 bases from V and 6 from J, leaving 11 bases between them. The CDR3 loop reads CASSLQGGQPQHF. Here the CDR3 DNA reads TGTGCCAGCAGCCTACAGGGTGGTCAGCCCCAGCATTTT.